The 24 T cell receptor beta chains in this list originate from one sample, sequenced in a study of shared clonotypes between healthy human individuals. Profiling relied on immunoSEQ multiplex PCR, and the TCRdb table lists in-frame clones only, not all of them. The repertoire holds hundreds of thousands of clones, with approximately 97% as singletons. Sequencing used naive CD4+ T cells sorted from blood. Noted subset: CD45RA+ positively selected. Every receptor here comes from a woman aged 25 to 45 in good health.

The chain has TRBV5-1 and TRBJ2-7; 7 bases map to TRBD2. The V gene's germline CDR1 is SGHRS and CDR2 YFSETQ. V lost 4 bases and J lost 2; bases outside the gene matches: 6. This CDR3 region has 14 residues. CDR3: CASSPTAGAYEQYF. CDR3 nucleotide sequence: TGCGCCAGCAGCCCGACGGCGGGAGCCTACGAGCAGTACTTC.

This chain connects TRBV6-4 to TRBJ1-1, with TRBD1 matching 10 bases. CDR3 length equals 14 residues. Germline CDR1 is MRHNA and CDR2 is SNTAGT. V was pared by 6 bases and J by 8 bases, with 9 bases of the junction left unmatched. The CDR3 loop is CASRRDRGEVEAFF. CDR3 DNA: TGTGCCAGCAGAAGGGACAGGGGTGAGGTAGAAGCTTTCTTT.

The chain joins TRBV6-5 to TRBJ2-1; 8 positions match TRBD2. The CDR3 has 16 amino acids. The junction had 6 bases not matched to a gene; V was cut back by 4 bases and J by 1 base. The germline V gene has CDR1 MNHEY and CDR2 SVGAGI. CDR3 sequence reads: CASSLLAGSSYNEQFF. CDR3 nucleotide sequence: TGTGCCAGCAGTTTGTTAGCGGGGTCATCCTACAATGAGCAGTTCTTC.

The chain combines TRBV14 with TRBJ1-1; D gene ambiguous. The CDR3 length is 13 residues. Germline lookup yields CDR1 SGHDN and CDR2 FVKESK. V was cut by 4 bases and J by 2 bases, with 8 bases left in between. The CDR3 sequence is CASSPQTNTEAFF. CDR3 in DNA: TGTGCCAGCAGCCCGCAGACCAACACTGAAGCTTTCTTT.

This chain uses TRBV14 with TRBJ2-1; 15 bases are shared with TRBD2. This CDR3 has 18 amino acids. The germline V gene encodes CDR1 SGHDN and CDR2 FVKESK. The V gene end was trimmed by 2 bases and the J gene end by 7 bases; junction bases not matched to a gene: 9. The CDR3 region has the DNA TGTGCCAGCAGCCAAAGGATGTCCGGGACTAGCGGGAGGAATGAGCAGTTCTTC. Translated: CASSQRMSGTSGRNEQFF.

V gene TRBV5-4 combines with J gene TRBJ2-1; no reliable D call. V gave up 2 bases and J gave up 4 bases, with 7 bases separating them. CDR1 and CDR2 from the germline V gene are SGHNT and YYREEE (reference sequence). The CDR3 has 13 amino acids. CDR3 amino acids: CASSFQGYNEQFF. The CDR3 DNA follows: TGTGCCAGCAGCTTTCAAGGGTACAATGAGCAGTTCTTC. The complete variable domain, with remaining parts taken from reference TRBV5-4 and TRBJ2-1, reads ETGVTQSPTHLIKTRGQQVTLRCSSQSGHNTVSWYQQALGQGPQFIFQYYREEENGRGNFPPRFSGLQFPNYSSELNVNALELDDSALYLCASSFQGYNEQFFGPGTRLTVL.

The chain couples TRBV4-1 to TRBJ2-2; possibly TRBD1 for D (7 bases). The CDR3 totals 15 residues. Germline V gene lookup returns CDR1 MGHRA and CDR2 YSYEKL. Trimming removed 3 bases at V and 5 bases at J, with 13 bases between. The CDR3: CASSHPRGETGELFF. Here the CDR3 DNA reads TGCGCCAGCAGCCACCCCAGGGGGGAAACCGGGGAGCTGTTTTTT.

The chain uses TRBV2 and TRBJ1-4; 7 nucleotides align to TRBD1. The CDR3 consists of 15 residues. The junction had 9 bases not matched to a gene; V was cut back by 6 bases and J by 5 bases. Germline V gene lookup returns CDR1 SNHLY and CDR2 FYNNEI. CDR3 sequence reads: CASRDLGQANEKLFF. CDR3 coding DNA: TGTGCCAGCAGGGACCTCGGACAGGCGAATGAAAAACTGTTTTTT.

The chain recombines TRBV4-1 with TRBJ2-7; D not resolved. Trimming took off 1 base at V and 0 bases at J, with 7 bases between the two ends. The CDR3 sequence is 14 residues long. The V gene's germline CDR1 is MGHRA and CDR2 YSYEKL. Written as DNA, the CDR3 is TGCGCCAGCAGCCAAGTCCTTAACTCCTACGAGCAGTACTTC. Protein product: CASSQVLNSYEQYF.

This chain joins TRBV11-2 and TRBJ2-2; D is undetermined. Germline V lookup: CDR1 SGHAT, CDR2 FQNNGV. Trimming removed 5 bases from V and 2 bases from J, with 12 bases in between. This CDR3 has 15 residues. The CDR3 here is CASSPRRPNTGELFF. The CDR3 DNA reads TGTGCCAGCAGCCCGAGGCGTCCTAACACCGGGGAGCTGTTTTTT.

J is TRBJ2-1 and V is TRBV27; the match to TRBD2 covers 7 bases. Germline V gene lookup returns CDR1 MNHEY and CDR2 SMNVEV (reference sequence). V dropped 5 bases and J dropped 7; count of bases not matched to a gene: 11. The CDR3 spans 15 residues. The CDR3 sequence: CASSRSGFNDNEQFF. For the CDR3, the DNA is TGTGCCAGCAGTCGTAGCGGGTTTAATGATAATGAGCAGTTCTTC.

Concerning this clone: This specimen includes other DNA sequences encoding the same CDR3. This rearrangement joins TRBV9 to TRBJ1-2; perhaps TRBD1 as D (5 bases). The CDR3 extends over 14 amino acids. The V end was cut by 2 bases, the J end by 4 bases, with 12 bases between. CDR1 and CDR2 (germline): SGDLS, YYNGEE. CDR3 amino acids: CASSVGDSSYGYTF. In DNA form, the CDR3 reads TGTGCCAGCAGCGTTGGGGACTCCTCCTATGGCTACACCTTC. The full variable domain, rest sourced from reference TRBV9 and TRBJ1-2, is DSGVTQTPKHLITATGQRVTLRCSPRSGDLSVYWYQQSLDQGLQFLIQYYNGEERAKGNILERFSAQQFPDLHSELNLSSLELGDSALYFCASSVGDSSYGYTFGSGTRLTVV.

This clone was seen a single time. J is TRBJ2-3 and V is TRBV6-1; TRBD2 might be the D (5 bases). Germline assignment: CDR1 MNHNS and CDR2 SASEGT. The CDR3 runs 15 residues. Trimming stripped 6 bases from V and 2 bases from J, with 15 bases between. The CDR3 loop is CASRLSVGITDTQYF. The CDR3 bases are TGTGCCAGCAGACTATCGGTCGGGATCACAGATACGCAGTATTTT.

This chain links TRBV28 with TRBJ1-3; TRBD1 is a possible D gene (6 bases). The CDR3 sequence is 16 residues long. From germline, CDR1 is MDHEN and CDR2 SYDVKM. Trimming removed 5 bases at V and 3 bases at J, with 17 bases between. The CDR3 DNA reads TGTGCCAGCAGTCTGAGTAACAGGGTCGTTGGAAACACCATATATTTT. Its protein is CASSLSNRVVGNTIYF.

This chain links TRBV4-2 with TRBJ1-1; 7 bases are shared with TRBD1. V lost 4 bases, J lost 10 bases, and 12 bases stayed unmatched. Germline V gene lookup returns CDR1 LGHNA and CDR2 YNFKEQ. The length of the CDR3 is 14 residues. The CDR3 DNA reads TGTGCCAGCAGCCTTGAGGGAGAGGGGGCTGGAGCTTTCTTT. Its protein is CASSLEGEGAGAFF.

This clone occurred a few times. This chain uses TRBV10-3 with TRBJ2-5; no reliable D call. The CDR3 consists of 13 residues. V was pared by 2 bases and J by 3 bases, with 7 bases between. Per the germline V gene, CDR1 is ENHRY and CDR2 is SYGVKD. CDR3: CAISEVAEETQYF. Written as DNA, the CDR3 is TGTGCCATCAGTGAGGTGGCTGAAGAGACCCAGTACTTC.

The CDR3 region has the DNA TGTGCCAGCAGCTTAGCTGGGGAGGCTAATCAGCCCCAGCATTTT. It is translated as CASSLAGEANQPQHF. This chain connects TRBV11-2 to TRBJ1-5; no clear D gene. Germline CDR1 SGHAT, CDR2 FQNNGV. Trimming left V 1 base short and J 4 bases short, with 11 bases between. This CDR3 contains 15 residues.

The rearrangement uses TRBV21-1 and TRBJ1-1; no DNA check was done on the table's D call, TRBD1. TRBV21-1 is a documented pseudogene. The CDR3 extends over 12 amino acids. CDR3 sequence: CASSTKTGAAFF. In DNA, the CDR3 is TGTGCCAGCAGCACTAAGACAGGGGCGGCTTTCTTT.

This CDR3 reads CASSDRVSYEQYF. CDR3 sequence (DNA): TGTGCCAGCAGTGACAGGGTATCCTACGAGCAGTACTTC. V is TRBV6-5 and J is TRBJ2-7, with 7 bases aligning to TRBD1. This CDR3 spans 13 amino acids. CDR1 and CDR2 from the germline V gene are MNHEY and SVGAGI. V gave up 5 bases and J gave up 1 base; unmatched junction bases: 2.

The chain carries TRBV10-1 and TRBJ2-3, with D unresolved. Germline-derived CDR1 and CDR2 are WNHNN and SYGVQD (reference sequence). Trimming took off 6 bases at V and 1 base at J, with 14 bases between the two ends. The CDR3 loop spans 15 amino acids. The CDR3 sequence is CASSVRISGTDTQYF. CDR3 DNA: TGCGCCAGCAGCGTCAGGATCTCTGGCACAGATACGCAGTATTTT.

The V and J genes are TRBV19 and TRBJ2-7, with TRBD2 as a possible D gene (6 bases). In germline, CDR1 is LNHDA, CDR2 SQIVND (reference sequence). This CDR3 has 15 amino acids. With 2 bases removed from V and 2 bases from J, the gap between germline ends came to 13 bases. The CDR3 loop reads CASSIKLGRTYEQYF. The CDR3 DNA reads as TGTGCCAGTAGTATAAAACTAGGGAGGACCTACGAGCAGTACTTC. The full variable domain, its missing parts supplied by reference TRBV19 and TRBJ2-7, is DGGITQSPKYLFRKEGQNVTLSCEQNLNHDAMYWYRQDPGQGLRLIYYSQIVNDFQKGDIAEGYSVSREKKESFPLTVTSAQKNPTAFYLCASSIKLGRTYEQYFGPGTRLTVT.

The V call is TRBV25-1, the J call TRBJ2-5, with unresolved D. V lost 4 bases to trimming and J lost 2 bases, with 11 bases between them. The CDR3 has 14 residues. The germline V gene encodes CDR1 MGHDK and CDR2 SYGVNS. CDR3 protein: CASSARQAQETQYF. The CDR3 nucleotides are TGTGCCAGCAGTGCTCGTCAAGCTCAAGAGACCCAGTACTTC.

The gene calls are TRBV19 and TRBJ2-7; 14 bases are shared with TRBD2. Germline CDR1 and CDR2: LNHDA and SQIVND (reference sequence). The CDR3 extends over 14 amino acids. J lost 7 bases, V lost 5 bases, and 4 bases had no gene match. The DNA for the CDR3 is TGTGCCAGTAGTGGGGGACTAGCGGGAGTTGAGCAGTACTTC. Encoded protein: CASSGGLAGVEQYF.

The chain is built from TRBV25-1 and TRBJ2-2; maybe TRBD1 (5 bases). Germline values: CDR1 MGHDK, CDR2 SYGVNS. CDR3 length: 15 amino acids. The V and J ends lost 0 bases and 6 bases respectively, with 11 bases between them. CDR3 nucleotide sequence: TGTGCCAGCAGTGAATATGTCCAGGGTGCCGGGGAGCTGTTTTTT. Translated, it gives CASSEYVQGAGELFF.